The clone carrying this TCR beta chain was seen repeatedly, ten times or more. Its antigen is undetermined. This entry comes from a study of response to subunit inactivated influenza vaccine. J lost 0 bases, V lost 4 bases, and 6 bases had no gene match. This CDR3 is built from 16 residues. CDR1 SQVTM and CDR2 ANQGSEA come from the germline V gene. TCRdb passed the RT-PCR reads through MiXCR, listing each CDR3 protein once. Among approximately 500,000 distinct CDR3 sequences listed, 10% to 15% were seen once. Overall study findings and caveats: There was a suggestion from the authors that each seasonal influenza vaccination recruits few new T cells.

The material was PBMCs from blood, obtained about 40 days after vaccination. This clonotype originated in a man aged 50 to 60 who received an inactivated influenza vaccine. V gene TRBV29-1 combines with J gene TRBJ2-6; 7 positions agree with TRBD1. The CDR3 reads CSVAGTANSGANVLTF. In DNA, the CDR3 is TGCAGCGTTGCAGGGACAGCTAACTCTGGGGCCAACGTCCTGACTTTC.